This T cell receptor beta chain was captured in a study of cytomegalovirus exposure and HLA in healthy donors. Findings and limits, study-wide: Cytomegalovirus-associated status was assigned to about 180 TCR beta chains. As confirmed in vitro, a few CMV-associated chains were specific for CMV antigens.

The CDR3 runs 14 residues. From germline, CDR1 is LNHNV and CDR2 YYDKDF (reference sequence). J gave up 7 bases and V 4 bases, and 5 bases lay outside the gene matches. The PCR ran on 60 Vbeta and 13 Jbeta primers. The data were produced by immunoSEQ multiplex PCR, yet TCRdb's version contains in-frame clones alone and is incomplete. The sample comprises about 80,000 clones, approximately 62% of which are singletons, and about 4.7% rests with the top ten. This clone appeared a few times. Its antigen is undetermined. The clonotype originates from a male donor in good health and CMV-seropositive. The chain couples TRBV15 to TRBJ1-5; 9 bases line up with TRBD1. The specimen sequenced was PBMCs. The CDR3 DNA follows: TGTGCCACCAGCACATGGGACAGGGACCAGCCCCAGCATTTT. Protein sequence: CATSTWDRDQPQHF.